This entry lists 11 T cell receptor beta chains sequenced from one sample in a study of human CD8 memory T cell subsets. Libraries of TCR beta chains were produced by 5' RACE (UMI-labeled). Using the 5' RACE reads, TCRdb records one entry per CDR3 protein without DNA. The sample holds about 6,500 distinct CDR3 sequences. Early memory CD8+ T cells that were CCR7+ PD-1+ TIGIT+ with exhausted-like traits constituted the TPEX cells. The sequenced sample consisted of CD8+ T cells from PBMCs. The receptors stem from a human donor in good health.

V gene TRBV20-1 combines with J gene TRBJ2-1; TCRdb proposes TRBD2, but this gene call is untestable without DNA. Per germline, CDR1 DFQATT and CDR2 SNEGSKA (reference sequence). CDR3 size: 16 residues. The CDR3 region is CSAREVGRISYNEQFF.

This rearrangement joins TRBV5-1 to TRBJ2-1; TCRdb gives TRBD2 as the D gene, but with no DNA this cannot be confirmed. The CDR3 runs to 16 residues. Germline V lookup: CDR1 SGHRS, CDR2 YFSETQ. The CDR3 sequence: CASTPVSGSPYNEQFF.

The chain links TRBV7-9 to TRBJ2-4; TCRdb selects TRBD2, and the lack of DNA leaves this call unchecked. The CDR3 loop spans 16 amino acids. Germline CDR1 is SEHNR and CDR2 is FQNEAQ (reference sequence). This CDR3 reads CASSFYEGPGKNIQYF.

This chain uses TRBV2 with TRBJ2-7. Germline CDR1 and CDR2: SNHLY and FYNNEI. The CDR3 sequence is 11 residues long. The CDR3 spells CASNEGNEQYF.

The chain recombines TRBV12-3 or TRBV12-4 with TRBJ2-7; TCRdb calls TRBD1, which cannot be checked without DNA. The CDR3 runs 13 residues. CDR3 in amino acids: CASSGDSAYEQYF.

The J gene is TRBJ2-3, the V gene TRBV10-3; TCRdb selects TRBD2, and the lack of DNA leaves this call unchecked. This CDR3 has 14 residues. CDR1 and CDR2 from the germline V gene are ENHRY and SYGVKD. The CDR3 loop reads CATVGVGDTDTQYF.

The chain recombines TRBV20-1 with TRBJ2-3. The CDR3 contains 11 residues. Germline CDR1 reads DFQATT; CDR2 reads SNEGSKA (reference sequence). CDR3 region: CSAPNPDTQYF.

The chain carries TRBV27 and TRBJ1-3. Germline V gene sequence: CDR1 MNHEY, CDR2 SMNVEV (reference sequence). This CDR3 spans 14 amino acids. CDR3 sequence reads: CASSLNGAGNTIYF.

The chain employs TRBV7-8 and TRBJ2-7; TCRdb names TRBD1, which stays unverified in the absence of DNA. The CDR3 extends over 16 amino acids. CDR1 is SGHVS, CDR2 FQNEAQ, per germline. The CDR3 sequence is CASSLAQDSPLGEQYF. Full variable domain (missing parts from reference TRBV7-8 and TRBJ2-7): GAGVSQSPRYKVAKRGQDVALRCDPISGHVSLFWYQQALGQGPEFLTYFQNEAQLDKSGLPSDRFFAERPEGSVSTLKIQRTQQEDSAVYLCASSLAQDSPLGEQYFGPGTRLTVT.

This chain connects TRBV29-1 to TRBJ2-7. CDR3 length equals 13 residues. The germline V gene encodes CDR1 SQVTM and CDR2 ANQGSEA. CDR3 loop: CSVGDTVSYEQYF.

This CDR3 reads CASSKGQGGRNTEAFF. The chain couples TRBV5-1 to TRBJ1-1; there is no DNA to check the TCRdb D call of TRBD1. The germline gives CDR1 SGHRS, CDR2 YFSETQ. CDR3 length: 16 amino acids.